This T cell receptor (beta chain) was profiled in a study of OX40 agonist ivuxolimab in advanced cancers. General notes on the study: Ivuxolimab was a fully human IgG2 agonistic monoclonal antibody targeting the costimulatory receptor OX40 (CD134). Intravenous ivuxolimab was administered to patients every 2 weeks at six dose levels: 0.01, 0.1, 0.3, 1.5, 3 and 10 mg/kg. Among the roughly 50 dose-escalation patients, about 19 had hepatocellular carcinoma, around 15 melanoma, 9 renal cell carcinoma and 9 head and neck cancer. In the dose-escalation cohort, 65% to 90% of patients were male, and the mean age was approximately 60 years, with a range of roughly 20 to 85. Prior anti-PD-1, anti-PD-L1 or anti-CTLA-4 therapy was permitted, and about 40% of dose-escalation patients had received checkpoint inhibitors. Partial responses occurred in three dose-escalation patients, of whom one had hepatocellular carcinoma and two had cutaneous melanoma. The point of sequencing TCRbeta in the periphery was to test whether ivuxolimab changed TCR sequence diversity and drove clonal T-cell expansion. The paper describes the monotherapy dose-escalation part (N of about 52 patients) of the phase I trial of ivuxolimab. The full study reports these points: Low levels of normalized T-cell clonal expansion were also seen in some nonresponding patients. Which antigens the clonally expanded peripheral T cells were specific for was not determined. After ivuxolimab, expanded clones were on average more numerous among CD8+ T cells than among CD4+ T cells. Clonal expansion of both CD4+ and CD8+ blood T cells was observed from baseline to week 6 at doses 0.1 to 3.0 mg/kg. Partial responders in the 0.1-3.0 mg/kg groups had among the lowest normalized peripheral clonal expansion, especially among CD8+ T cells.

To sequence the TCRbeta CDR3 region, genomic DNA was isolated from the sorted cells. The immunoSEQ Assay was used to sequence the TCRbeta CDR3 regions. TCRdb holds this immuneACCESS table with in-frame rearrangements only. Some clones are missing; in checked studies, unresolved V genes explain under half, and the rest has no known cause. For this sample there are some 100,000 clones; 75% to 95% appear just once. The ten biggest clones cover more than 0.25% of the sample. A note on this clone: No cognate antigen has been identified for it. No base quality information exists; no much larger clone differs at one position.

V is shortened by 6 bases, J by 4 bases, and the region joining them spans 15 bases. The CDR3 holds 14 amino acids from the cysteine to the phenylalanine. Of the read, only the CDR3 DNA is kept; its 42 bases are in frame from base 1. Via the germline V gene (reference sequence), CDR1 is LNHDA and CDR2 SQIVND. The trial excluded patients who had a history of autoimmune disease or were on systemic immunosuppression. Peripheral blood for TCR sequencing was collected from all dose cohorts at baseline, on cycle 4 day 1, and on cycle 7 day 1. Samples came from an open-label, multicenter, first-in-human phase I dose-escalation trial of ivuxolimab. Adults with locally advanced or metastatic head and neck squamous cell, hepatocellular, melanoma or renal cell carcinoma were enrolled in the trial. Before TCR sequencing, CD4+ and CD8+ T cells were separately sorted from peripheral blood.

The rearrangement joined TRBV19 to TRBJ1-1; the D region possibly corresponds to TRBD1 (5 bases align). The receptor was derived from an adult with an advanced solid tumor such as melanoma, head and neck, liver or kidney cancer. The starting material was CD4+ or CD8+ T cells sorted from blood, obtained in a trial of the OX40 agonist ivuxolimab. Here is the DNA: TGTGCCAGTAGGGCCCCAGGGTCGACCACTGAAGCTTTCTTT. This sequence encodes CASRAPGSTTEAFF.